The 31 T cell receptor beta chains presented below share a single source sample, sequenced in a study of blood T cell repertoires in COVID-19. Profiled with immunoSEQ multiplex PCR; TCRdb holds only in-frame clones, not every one. The profile shows tens of thousands of clones, 80% to 90% of them singletons. Sequencing was performed on peripheral blood. The source of these receptors is a human donor in a cohort sampled during active COVID-19.

This chain connects TRBV28 to TRBJ2-7, with D hard to call. The CDR3 sequence is 14 residues long. Trimming cost V 5 bases and J 2 bases, with 13 bases left between them. Germline CDR1 is MDHEN and CDR2 is SYDVKM. The CDR3 is CASSLTGLAYEQYF. As DNA, the CDR3 is TGTGCCAGCAGTCTGACCGGGTTAGCCTACGAGCAGTACTTC.

The chain's CDR3 is CASSLTWGVMETQYF. DNA for the CDR3: TGTGCCAGCAGCTTAACCTGGGGGGTTATGGAGACCCAGTACTTC. The chain combines TRBV7-3 with TRBJ2-5, with D tentatively TRBD2 (6 bases). The V gene's germline CDR1 is SGHTA and CDR2 FQGTGA. The V gene lost 0 bases and the J gene lost 5 bases, with 13 bases spanning the gap. This CDR3 region has 15 residues.

The chain carries TRBV7-2 and TRBJ2-7, with TRBD2 as a possible D gene (6 bases). The CDR3 runs to 14 residues. Germline-derived CDR1 and CDR2 are SGHTA and FQGNSA. V lost 5 bases and J lost 5, with 16 bases in between. The CDR3 nucleotides read TGTGCCAGCAGCGGCCGACTAGTTACGAACGAGCAGTACTTC. It specifies CASSGRLVTNEQYF.

This chain uses TRBV7-9 with TRBJ1-4; 8 bases are shared with TRBD1. The CDR3 contains 15 residues. J gave up 11 bases and V 1 base, and 9 bases lay outside the gene matches. Looked up from germline, CDR1 is SEHNR and CDR2 is FQNEAQ (reference sequence). The CDR3 DNA follows: TGTGCCAGCAGCTTAGAGGGGACAGGAAGTCTTAAACTGTTTTTT. Its translation is CASSLEGTGSLKLFF.

The chain joins TRBV3-1 (or the pseudogene TRBV3-2) to TRBJ1-2; no definite D call. CDR1 is LGHDT and CDR2 is YNNKEL in the germline V gene (reference sequence). Trimming shortened V by 3 bases and J by 8 bases, and 13 bases separated the two germline ends. CDR3 length: 13 residues. The CDR3 nucleotides are TGTGCCAGCAGCCAGGTTTTGGCGGCGGGCTACACCTTC. Encoded protein: CASSQVLAAGYTF.

This clone was observed a few times. The chain employs TRBV5-1 and TRBJ2-7; TRBD2 aligns across 9 bases. There are 15 residues in the CDR3. The V segment lost 2 bases and the J segment 3 bases; nucleotides outside the gene matches: 6. Germline values: CDR1 SGHRS, CDR2 YFSETQ. The chain's CDR3 is CASSFLAGSNYEQYF. The CDR3 DNA is TGCGCCAGCAGCTTTCTAGCGGGATCGAACTACGAGCAGTACTTC.

The J gene is TRBJ1-2, the V gene TRBV9, with D perhaps matching TRBD1 (5 bases). V lost 3 bases and J lost 4, with 13 bases in between. This CDR3 has 14 residues. The germline V gene encodes CDR1 SGDLS and CDR2 YYNGEE. The CDR3 sequence is CASSASGTVYGYTF. The CDR3, as DNA: TGTGCCAGCAGCGCTTCCGGGACTGTCTATGGCTACACCTTC.

This rearrangement joins TRBV25-1 to TRBJ1-2; D possibly corresponds to TRBD1 (6 bases). Trimming stripped 2 bases from V and 5 bases from J, with 12 bases between. The CDR3 spans 14 residues. Germline-derived CDR1 and CDR2 are MGHDK and SYGVNS. The CDR3 region has the DNA TGTGCCAGCAGTGAACTATCACAGGGATATGGCTACACCTTC. Amino acid sequence: CASSELSQGYGYTF.

The CDR3 DNA reads TGTGCCAGCAGCCAAACCCGGACTAGCGTTAACATTCAGTACTTC. Translating it yields CASSQTRTSVNIQYF. The genes are TRBV3-1 (or the pseudogene TRBV3-2) and TRBJ2-4, with 9 bases that match TRBD2. Germline CDR1 and CDR2: LGHDT and YNNKEL (reference sequence). The V and J ends lost 2 bases and 7 bases, in that order; junction bases with no gene match: 6. The CDR3 has 15 amino acids.

The gene calls are TRBV5-4 and TRBJ1-1; tentatively, D is TRBD1 (6 bases). V lost 1 base to trimming and J lost 0 bases, with 10 bases between them. The CDR3 contains 15 residues. From germline, CDR1 is SGHNT and CDR2 YYREEE (reference sequence). CDR3 DNA: TGTGCCAGCAGCTTGCTACGGGACATGAACACTGAAGCTTTCTTT. Protein: CASSLLRDMNTEAFF.

This chain connects TRBV5-1 to TRBJ2-6; D not resolved. V lost 1 base, J lost 4 bases, and 6 bases lay in between. Germline-derived CDR1 and CDR2 are SGHRS and YFSETQ. The CDR3 sequence is 14 residues long. The CDR3 loop reads CASSLYRGANVLTF. The CDR3 coding sequence is TGCGCCAGCAGCTTGTATCGGGGGGCCAACGTCCTGACTTTC. Variable domain in full (rest from reference TRBV5-1 and TRBJ2-6): KAGVTQTPRYLIKTRGQQVTLSCSPISGHRSVSWYQQTPGQGLQFLFEYFSETQRNKGNFPGRFSGRQFSNSRSEMNVSTLELGDSALYLCASSLYRGANVLTFGAGSRLTVL.

This clone showed up just once. V is TRBV6-4 and J is TRBJ2-6, with D possibly being TRBD2 (5 bases). Germline V gene sequence: CDR1 MRHNA, CDR2 SNTAGT. The CDR3 is 17 residues long. The germline V and J ends were trimmed by 3 bases and 0 bases, with 12 bases remaining between them. DNA of the CDR3: TGTGCCAGCAGTGAAGGAGGCAGCTCCTCTGGGGCCAACGTCCTGACTTTC. Its protein is CASSEGGSSSGANVLTF.

The CDR3, as DNA: TGTGCCAGCAGTCGGACAGGGGTTGATACGCAGTATTTT. The encoded protein is CASSRTGVDTQYF. The chain couples TRBV12-3 or TRBV12-4 to TRBJ2-3; 9 bases agree with TRBD1. The CDR3 covers 13 residues. V shed 5 bases and J 6 bases; nucleotides not matched to a gene: 3.

This clone has only a few counts. The V gene is TRBV6-1, the J gene TRBJ2-7; 7 nucleotides line up with TRBD1. This CDR3 contains 16 residues. The germline V gene encodes CDR1 MNHNS and CDR2 SASEGT. Trimming cost V 0 bases and J 4 bases; bases outside gene matches: 9. The CDR3 spells CASSEADRASWYEQYF. In DNA form, the CDR3 reads TGTGCCAGCAGTGAAGCTGACAGGGCATCTTGGTACGAGCAGTACTTC.

V is TRBV7-8 and J is TRBJ1-5; 9 positions agree with TRBD1. The CDR3 spans 14 residues. V was clipped by 8 bases and J by 4 bases; unmatched bases: 6. Germline CDR1 SGHVS, CDR2 FQNEAQ. CDR3 nucleotides: TGTGCCAGCGGGACCGGGACAGGGAATCAGCCCCAGCATTTT. This encodes CASGTGTGNQPQHF.

The chain uses TRBV18 and TRBJ1-2, with TRBD1 matching 10 bases. The V gene end was trimmed by 4 bases and the J gene end by 3 bases; junction bases not matched to a gene: 2. The CDR3 contains 14 residues. Germline V gives CDR1 KGHSH, CDR2 LQKENI. CDR3 DNA: TGTGCCAGCTCACACGACAGGGGGCACTATGGCTACACCTTC. Translating gives CASSHDRGHYGYTF.

The V call is TRBV7-2, the J call TRBJ1-2; D is undetermined. From germline, CDR1 is SGHTA and CDR2 FQGNSA. This CDR3 is 13 amino acids long. V lost 5 bases and J lost 4, with 11 bases in between. The CDR3 DNA reads TGTGCCAGCAGCCCTCTATTCTTCTATGGCTACACCTTC. It codes for CASSPLFFYGYTF.

This chain uses TRBV2 with TRBJ1-5; D perhaps matches TRBD1 (6 bases). Trimming stripped 8 bases from V and 0 bases from J, with 17 bases between. CDR3 length: 16 residues. Germline CDR1 reads SNHLY; CDR2 reads FYNNEI. Here the CDR3 reads CASARTVTYSNQPQHF. Here the CDR3 DNA reads TGTGCCAGCGCTAGGACAGTAACTTATAGCAATCAGCCCCAGCATTTT.

V usage is TRBV21-1 and J usage is TRBJ2-3; TRBD1 is taken as the D call from the table, unchecked against the DNA. TRBV21-1 is tagged as a pseudogene. CDR3 length equals 17 residues. The CDR3 DNA reads as TGTGCCAGCAGCTCCCGACCGCCGGACAGGGTGACAGATACGCAGTATTTT. Translating it yields CASSSRPPDRVTDTQYF.

This chain uses TRBV28 with TRBJ2-7; D perhaps matches TRBD2 (6 bases). Germline CDR1 and CDR2: MDHEN and SYDVKM. V lost 3 bases and J lost 2, with 14 bases in between. The length of the CDR3 is 15 residues. The CDR3 here is CASSFRGSGAYEQYF. CDR3 nucleotides: TGTGCCAGCAGTTTTAGGGGCTCGGGGGCCTACGAGCAGTACTTC. Filled out from reference TRBV28 and TRBJ2-7, the complete variable domain reads DVKVTQSSRYLVKRTGEKVFLECVQDMDHENMFWYRQDPGLGLRLIYFSYDVKMKEKGDIPEGYSVSREKKERFSLILESASTNQTSMYLCASSFRGSGAYEQYFGPGTRLTVT.

The chain is built from TRBV14 and TRBJ2-7; D is uncertain. This CDR3 comprises 15 residues. Germline-derived CDR1 and CDR2 are SGHDN and FVKESK. Trimming took off 3 bases at V and 5 bases at J, with 17 bases between the two ends. CDR3 sequence (DNA): TGTGCCAGCAGCCACATGACGGCAGGATCCCACGAGCAGTACTTC. It encodes CASSHMTAGSHEQYF.

This clone was counted only a few times. This sequence joins TRBV2 and TRBJ2-1; TRBD1 agrees at 8 bases. CDR3 size: 15 residues. CDR1 is SNHLY, CDR2 FYNNEI, per germline. The trim removed 7 bases at V and 10 bases at J, leaving 15 bases unmatched. The DNA for the CDR3 is TGTGCCAGCATTTCGGGACAGGTGGCCCCGGGGGAGCAGTTCTTC. Protein product: CASISGQVAPGEQFF.

This chain connects TRBV19 to TRBJ1-6; D may be TRBD1 (5 bases). This CDR3 contains 13 residues. The germline V and J ends were trimmed by 6 bases and 7 bases, with 10 bases remaining between them. The germline CDR1 and CDR2 sequences are LNHDA and SQIVND (reference sequence). CDR3 loop: CASRGRVNSPLHF. In DNA form, the CDR3 reads TGTGCCAGTAGGGGCAGGGTGAATTCACCCCTCCACTTT.

V usage is TRBV15 and J usage is TRBJ1-4; the match to TRBD1 covers 11 bases. Germline assignment: CDR1 LNHNV and CDR2 YYDKDF (reference sequence). The CDR3 totals 16 residues. With 1 base clipped from V and 8 bases from J, the junction kept 6 bases outside the gene matches. The CDR3 is CATSRGTGGEGEKLFF. In nucleotides, the CDR3 is TGTGCCACCAGCAGAGGGACAGGGGGCGAGGGAGAAAAACTGTTTTTT.

The rearrangement joins TRBV11-2 to TRBJ2-7; 13 nucleotides match TRBD2. The CDR3 length is 16 residues. Germline V gene sequence: CDR1 SGHAT, CDR2 FQNNGV. Trimming at V came to 4 bases and at J to 7 bases, leaving 10 bases not matched to a gene. The CDR3 nucleotides read TGTGCCAGCAGCTCCGTTACTAGCGGGGGGGCCCGGGAGCAGTACTTC. Amino acid sequence: CASSSVTSGGAREQYF.

The sample holds a few counts of this clone. The genes are TRBV5-1 and TRBJ1-2, with a possible D match to TRBD1 (5 bases). The CDR3 has 13 residues. CDR1 and CDR2 (germline): SGHRS, YFSETQ. V lost 5 bases and J 4 bases, leaving 12 bases between the germline ends. The CDR3 sequence: CASSYDSSYGYTF. Written as DNA, the CDR3 is TGCGCCAGCAGTTACGACAGTTCCTATGGCTACACCTTC.

The rearrangement joins TRBV27 to TRBJ1-5, with D possibly matching TRBD1 (5 bases). V gave up 4 bases and J gave up 3 bases, with 10 bases separating them. Germline CDR1 and CDR2: MNHEY and SMNVEV (reference sequence). The CDR3 spans 14 residues. CDR3 in DNA: TGTGCCAGCAGTTCAACAGGTTTCAATCAGCCCCAGCATTTT. This codes for CASSSTGFNQPQHF.

The J gene is TRBJ2-1, the V gene TRBV6-2 or TRBV6-3; unclear D gene. Germline CDR1 reads MNHEY; CDR2 reads SVGEGT. CDR3 length: 14 amino acids. The ends were cut back, 0 bases at V and 8 bases at J, with 11 bases in the middle. The CDR3 spells CASSYSRFGDEQFF. As DNA, the CDR3 is TGTGCCAGCAGTTACTCGAGGTTCGGCGATGAGCAGTTCTTC.

The V gene is TRBV7-9, the J gene TRBJ1-4; D gene unclear. The CDR3 loop spans 15 amino acids. Germline CDR1 reads SEHNR; CDR2 reads FQNEAQ (reference sequence). Between the trimmed V and J ends, which lost 5 bases and 2 bases, there was a span of 12 bases. The CDR3 sequence is CASSDIPATNEKLFF. In nucleotides, the CDR3 is TGTGCCAGCAGCGATATACCAGCGACTAATGAAAAACTGTTTTTT.

This clone was counted only a few times. This chain joins TRBV6-5 and TRBJ2-7; D might be TRBD2 (5 bases). V was pared by 6 bases and J by 2 bases, with 14 bases between. The CDR3 has 14 residues. Germline V gene sequence: CDR1 MNHEY, CDR2 SVGAGI. CDR3 in amino acids: CASRPTRWAYEQYF. The DNA of the CDR3 is TGTGCCAGCAGGCCTACTAGATGGGCCTACGAGCAGTACTTC.

This chain uses TRBV28 with TRBJ2-3, with 7 nucleotides matching TRBD2. This CDR3 has 15 amino acids. From germline, CDR1 is MDHEN and CDR2 SYDVKM. V lost 6 bases and J lost 1; bases outside the gene matches: 7. The CDR3 DNA reads as TGTGCCAGCAGAGATATCCGGGAGGGCACAGATACGCAGTATTTT. It encodes CASRDIREGTDTQYF.